This is a list of T cell receptor beta chains from one sample in a study of blood T cell repertoires in COVID-19. Produced via immunoSEQ multiplex PCR; TCRdb's table is partial and in-frame only. The table shows 250,000 or so clones, with 70% to 90% occurring only once. Sequenced: peripheral blood. All receptors derive from a man in his late teens or twenties with active or convalescent COVID-19. Each CDR3 is given with its conserved first and last residue. Fields, in order: D gene, clone size, J gene, V gene, CDR3 DNA, CDR3 protein. The D gene is left open where the match is weak. Expanded clones are given a class, and other clones once, few, many or no size at all.

>-|-|TRBJ1-1|TRBV20-1
TGCAGTGCTAGGGGCATAGAAGCTTTCTTT
CSARGIEAFF
>TRBD2|-|TRBJ2-1|TRBV7-9
TGTGCCAGCAGCTTAGCGGGAGCGGGAGGGCCCCACAATGAGCAGTTCTTC
CASSLAGAGGPHNEQFF
>TRBD1|-|TRBJ2-7|TRBV28
TGTGCCAGCAGACTCGGGACAGGGGGACCCGAGCAGTACTTC
CASRLGTGGPEQYF
>TRBD2|-|TRBJ2-5|TRBV29-1
TGCAGCGGACTAGCGGGAGAAGAGACCCAGTACTTC
CSGLAGEETQYF
>-|few|TRBJ2-2|TRBV19
TGTGCCAGTAGGACCCTCAGGACAGATGCCACCGGGGAGCTGTTTTTT
CASRTLRTDATGELFF
>TRBD1|-|TRBJ1-1|TRBV28
TGTGCCAGCAGTCCCCTCGGGACAGGGGTTTCTAACGCTGAAGCTTTCTTT
CASSPLGTGVSNAEAFF
>TRBD1|-|TRBJ1-1|TRBV7-2
TGTGCCAGCAGCCCTGGACAGGGGAAGGCAAAGAACACTGAAGCTTTCTTT
CASSPGQGKAKNTEAFF
>TRBD1|once|TRBJ1-3|TRBV30
TGTGCCTGGAGTGTATCGGACAGGGGCCATGGAAACACCATATATTTT
CAWSVSDRGHGNTIYF
>TRBD1|-|TRBJ2-7|TRBV4-3
TGCGCCAGCAGCCGAGCGACAGGGTTTACCTACGAGCAGTACTTC
CASSRATGFTYEQYF
>TRBD2|-|TRBJ2-2|TRBV10-3
TGTGCCATCAGTCTAATTATAGCGGGAAACACCGGGGAGCTGTTTTTT
CAISLIIAGNTGELFF
>-|-|TRBJ2-7|TRBV5-4
TGTGCCAGCAGTCCCTACTTATCCTACGAGCAGTACTTC
CASSPYLSYEQYF
>-|-|TRBJ1-4|TRBV28
TGTGCCAGCAGCCGAGTAATAACTGCAACTAATGAAAAACTGTTTTTT
CASSRVITATNEKLFF
>TRBD2|-|TRBJ2-1|TRBV10-3
TGTGCCATCCGGACTAGCGGGTTAAATGAGCAGTTCTTC
CAIRTSGLNEQFF
>TRBD1|once|TRBJ1-2|TRBV19
TGTGCCAGTAGTGAAACAGGGGGCTTTGGCTACACCTTC
CASSETGGFGYTF
>-|-|TRBJ2-1|TRBV13
TGTGCCAGCAGCTTCGGGTATAGCAATGAGCAGTTCTTC
CASSFGYSNEQFF
>TRBD2|-|TRBJ2-3|TRBV27
TGTGCCAGCAGTTTATCACAAGCGGGGGAGACAGATACGCAGTATTTT
CASSLSQAGETDTQYF
>-|-|TRBJ1-1|TRBV5-1
TGCGCCAGCAGCTGGGGAGGGGGAACAGAAACTGAAGCTTTCTTT
CASSWGGGTETEAFF
>-|-|TRBJ1-5|TRBV5-6
TGTGCCAGCAGCCGTTGGATCGGGGGTGGCAATCAGCCCCAGCATTTT
CASSRWIGGGNQPQHF
>-|-|TRBJ2-7|TRBV5-1
TGCGCCAGCAGCTTGGGACTAGGCCGCTACGAGCAGTACTTC
CASSLGLGRYEQYF
>-|-|TRBJ2-7|TRBV10-2
TGCGCCAGCAGCACTAGCCTTCGCGGGTACGAGCAGTACTTC
CASSTSLRGYEQYF
>-|-|TRBJ1-3|TRBV5-8
TGTGCCAGCAGCTTGTCTCGGGGCTCTGGAAACACCATATATTTT
CASSLSRGSGNTIYF
>TRBD2|-|TRBJ2-1|TRBV2
TGTGCCAGCAGTGAATTTGTGTGGGGGAATCCTCGCGGGAGTGTTAATGAGCAGTTCTTC
CASSEFVWGNPRGSVNEQFF
>-|-|TRBJ1-6|TRBV30
TGTGCCTGGAGCATAGGGCAGGGGTATAATTCACCCCTCCACTTT
CAWSIGQGYNSPLHF
>-|once|TRBJ1-1|TRBV7-9
TGTGCCAGCAGCTTTGACAGCAACACTGAAGCTTTCTTT
CASSFDSNTEAFF
>-|-|TRBJ1-5|TRBV9
TGTGCCAGCAGCGTAGACGGGAACAGTCAGCCCCAGCATTTT
CASSVDGNSQPQHF
>TRBD1|-|TRBJ1-5|TRBV30
TGTGCCTGGGGACAGGGGGCCTTCCAGCCCCAGCATTTT
CAWGQGAFQPQHF
>TRBD2|-|TRBJ2-3|TRBV7-6
TGTGCCAGCAGCTTAGCCAGCGGGGGGGACACAGATACGCAGTATTTT
CASSLASGGDTDTQYF
>TRBD1|-|TRBJ1-1|TRBV2
TGTGCCAGCAGTCGGACAGGGGGCGCGGACACTGAAGCTTTCTTT
CASSRTGGADTEAFF
>TRBD2|-|TRBJ2-1|TRBV28
TGTGCCAGCACCCTCCATAAGCGGGAGCAGGGCAATGAGCAGTTCTTC
CASTLHKREQGNEQFF
>TRBD1|few|TRBJ1-4|TRBV11-3
TGTGCCAGCAGCCCCCGGGACAGGGGACTCAATGAAAAACTGTTTTTT
CASSPRDRGLNEKLFF
>-|-|TRBJ2-2|TRBV7-9
TGTGCCAGCAGCTCCGGGGGTTACACCGGGGAGCTGTTTTTT
CASSSGGYTGELFF
>TRBD1|-|TRBJ2-7|TRBV6-2/TRBV6-3
TGTGCCAGCAGTTACTCAGGACAGGGGATCTCCTACGAGCAGTACTTC
CASSYSGQGISYEQYF
>TRBD2|-|TRBJ2-1|TRBV18
TGTGCCAGTGCAGGGACTAGCATATACAATGAGCAGTTCTTC
CASAGTSIYNEQFF
>-|-|TRBJ1-2|TRBV19
TGTGCCAGTAGTATCGTTCGGGGGGGCTACACCTTC
CASSIVRGGYTF
>-|-|TRBJ2-3|TRBV9
TGTGCCAGCAGCACCAGTTCCTCGATGTCGTCGGATACGCAGTATTTT
CASSTSSSMSSDTQYF
>-|-|TRBJ2-4|TRBV24-1
TGTGCCACCAGTGATTTGACAGGTCTCTGGTACTTC
CATSDLTGLWYF
>-|-|TRBJ1-1|TRBV12-3/TRBV12-4
TGTGCCAGCAGTTGGGGGGGCACTGAAGCTTTCTTT
CASSWGGTEAFF
>-|-|TRBJ2-7|TRBV2
TGTGCCAGCAGTGAACGGCGGCAGGGCAACCACGAGCAGTACTTC
CASSERRQGNHEQYF
>TRBD1|-|TRBJ1-2|TRBV4-1
TGCGCCAGCAGCCAGACGGGACAGGGTGGAATCGGCTATGGCTACACCTTC
CASSQTGQGGIGYGYTF
>TRBD1|few|TRBJ2-5|TRBV5-4
TGTGCCAGCAGCGTCGGACAGGGGTTAGAGACCCAGTACTTC
CASSVGQGLETQYF
>-|-|TRBJ1-1|TRBV6-5
TGTGCCAGCAGTCGGACAATATACACTGAAGCTTTCTTT
CASSRTIYTEAFF
>-|-|TRBJ1-1|TRBV6-2/TRBV6-3
TGTGCCAGCAGTTACGCGGGCAGAGGCACTGAAGCTTTCTTT
CASSYAGRGTEAFF
>-|-|TRBJ2-7|TRBV27
TGTGCCAGCAGTTTCGGACTAACCTACGAGCAGTACTTC
CASSFGLTYEQYF
>-|-|TRBJ1-6|TRBV7-9
TGTGCCAGCAGCTCCCGGGCGGGGTCTAATTCACCCCTCCACTTT
CASSSRAGSNSPLHF
>-|once|TRBJ1-1|TRBV10-3
TGTGCCATCAGTGAGTCGAGGCGGATGAACACTGAAGCTTTCTTT
CAISESRRMNTEAFF
>TRBD1|-|TRBJ1-1|TRBV9
TGTGCCAGCAGCGAAGCCACAGGGGGCTATGAAGCTTTCTTT
CASSEATGGYEAFF